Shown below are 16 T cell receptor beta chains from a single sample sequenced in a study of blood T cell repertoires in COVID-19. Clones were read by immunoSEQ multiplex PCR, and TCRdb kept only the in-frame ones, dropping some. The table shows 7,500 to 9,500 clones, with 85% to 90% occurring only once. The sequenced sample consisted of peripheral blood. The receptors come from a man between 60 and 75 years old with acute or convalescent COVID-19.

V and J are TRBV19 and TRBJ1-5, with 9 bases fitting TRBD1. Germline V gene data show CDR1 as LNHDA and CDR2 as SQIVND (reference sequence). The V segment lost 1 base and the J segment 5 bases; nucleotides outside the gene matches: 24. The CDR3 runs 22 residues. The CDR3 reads CASSIAGTGITRSGDGDQPQHF. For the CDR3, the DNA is TGTGCCAGTAGTATAGCAGGGACAGGGATAACGAGGTCCGGCGATGGCGATCAGCCCCAGCATTTT.

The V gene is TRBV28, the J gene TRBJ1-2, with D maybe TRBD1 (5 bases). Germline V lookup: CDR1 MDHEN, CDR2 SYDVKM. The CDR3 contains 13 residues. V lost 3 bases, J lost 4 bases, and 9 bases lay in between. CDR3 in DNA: TGTGCCAGCAGTTTCGGGGGTAGCTATGGCTACACCTTC. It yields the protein CASSFGGSYGYTF.

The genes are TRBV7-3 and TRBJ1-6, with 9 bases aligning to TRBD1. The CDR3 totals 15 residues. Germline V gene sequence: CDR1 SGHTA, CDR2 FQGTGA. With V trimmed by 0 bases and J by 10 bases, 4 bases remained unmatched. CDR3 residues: CASSLTGDRASPLHF. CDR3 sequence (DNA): TGTGCCAGCAGCTTAACAGGGGACAGGGCCTCACCCCTCCACTTT.

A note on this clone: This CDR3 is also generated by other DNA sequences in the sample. CDR3 DNA sequence: TGTGCCACCAGTGATCTTAGATCGGGAGAGACCCAGTACTTC. This gives the protein CATSDLRSGETQYF. The chain uses TRBV24-1 and TRBJ2-5; D is undetermined. CDR1 is KGHDR and CDR2 is SFDVKD in the germline V gene. With 3 bases removed from V and 4 bases from J, the gap between germline ends came to 11 bases. The CDR3 runs 14 residues.

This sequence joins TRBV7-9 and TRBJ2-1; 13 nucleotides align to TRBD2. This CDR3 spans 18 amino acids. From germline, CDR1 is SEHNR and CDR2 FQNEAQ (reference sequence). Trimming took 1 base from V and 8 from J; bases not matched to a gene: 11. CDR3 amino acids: CASSLGYPGLAGRHEQFF. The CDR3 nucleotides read TGTGCCAGCAGCTTAGGTTACCCGGGACTAGCGGGAAGACATGAGCAGTTCTTC.

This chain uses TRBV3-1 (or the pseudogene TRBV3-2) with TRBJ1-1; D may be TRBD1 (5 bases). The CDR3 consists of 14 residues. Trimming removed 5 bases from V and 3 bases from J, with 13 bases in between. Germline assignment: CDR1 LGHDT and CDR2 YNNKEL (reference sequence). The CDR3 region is CASSLKSGYTEAFF. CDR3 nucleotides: TGTGCCAGCAGCTTAAAATCAGGGTACACTGAAGCTTTCTTT.

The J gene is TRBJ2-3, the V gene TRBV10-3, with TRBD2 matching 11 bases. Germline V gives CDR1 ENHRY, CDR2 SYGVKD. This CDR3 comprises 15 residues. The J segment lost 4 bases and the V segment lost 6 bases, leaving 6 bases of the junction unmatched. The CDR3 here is CAIRISGGAPDTQYF. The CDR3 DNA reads TGTGCCATCAGGATTAGCGGGGGGGCCCCAGATACGCAGTATTTT.

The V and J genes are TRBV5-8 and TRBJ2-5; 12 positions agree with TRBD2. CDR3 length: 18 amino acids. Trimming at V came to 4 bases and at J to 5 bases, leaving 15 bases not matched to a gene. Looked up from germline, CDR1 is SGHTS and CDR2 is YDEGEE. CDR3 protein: CASSPGTSGFPKAETQYF. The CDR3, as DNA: TGTGCCAGCAGCCCGGGGACTAGCGGGTTTCCTAAGGCGGAGACCCAGTACTTC.

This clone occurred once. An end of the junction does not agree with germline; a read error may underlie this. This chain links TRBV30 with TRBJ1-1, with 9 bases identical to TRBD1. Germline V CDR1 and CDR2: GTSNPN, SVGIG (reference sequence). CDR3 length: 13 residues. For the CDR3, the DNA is TGTGCCTACCGGGACAGGGTGAACGCTGAAGCTTTCTTT. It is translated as CAYRDRVNAEAFF.

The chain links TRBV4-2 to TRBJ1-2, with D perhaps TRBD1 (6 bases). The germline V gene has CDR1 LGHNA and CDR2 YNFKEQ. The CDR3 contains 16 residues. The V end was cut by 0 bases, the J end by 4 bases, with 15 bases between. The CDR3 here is CASSQDPPAGAYGYTF. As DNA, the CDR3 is TGTGCCAGCAGCCAAGATCCCCCCGCAGGGGCCTATGGCTACACCTTC.

CDR3 in amino acids: CASSLAPSGSYEQYF. CDR3 nucleotide sequence: TGTGCCAGCAGCTTGGCTCCTAGCGGGAGTTACGAGCAGTACTTC. This chain uses TRBV5-4 with TRBJ2-7; 10 bases fit TRBD2. This CDR3 region has 15 residues. V was pared by 0 bases and J by 4 bases, with 4 bases of the junction left unmatched. Germline-derived CDR1 and CDR2 are SGHNT and YYREEE (reference sequence). The whole variable domain, remainder taken from reference TRBV5-4 and TRBJ2-7, is ETGVTQSPTHLIKTRGQQVTLRCSSQSGHNTVSWYQQALGQGPQFIFQYYREEENGRGNFPPRFSGLQFPNYSSELNVNALELDDSALYLCASSLAPSGSYEQYFGPGTRLTVT.

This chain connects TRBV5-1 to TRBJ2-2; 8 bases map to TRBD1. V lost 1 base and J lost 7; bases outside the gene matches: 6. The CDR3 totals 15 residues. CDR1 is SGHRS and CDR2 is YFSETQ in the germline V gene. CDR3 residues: CASSLWQGASGELFF. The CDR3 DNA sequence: TGCGCCAGCAGCTTGTGGCAGGGGGCAAGCGGGGAGCTGTTTTTT. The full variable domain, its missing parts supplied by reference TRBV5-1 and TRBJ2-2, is KAGVTQTPRYLIKTRGQQVTLSCSPISGHRSVSWYQQTPGQGLQFLFEYFSETQRNKGNFPGRFSGRQFSNSRSEMNVSTLELGDSALYLCASSLWQGASGELFFGEGSRLTVL.

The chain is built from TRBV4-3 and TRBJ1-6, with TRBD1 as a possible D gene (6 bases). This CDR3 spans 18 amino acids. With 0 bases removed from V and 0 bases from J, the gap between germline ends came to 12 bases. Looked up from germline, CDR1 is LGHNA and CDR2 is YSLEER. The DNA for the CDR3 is TGCGCCAGCAGCCAAGATGCGGGGGCGAGCTCCTATAATTCACCCCTCCACTTT. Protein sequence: CASSQDAGASSYNSPLHF.

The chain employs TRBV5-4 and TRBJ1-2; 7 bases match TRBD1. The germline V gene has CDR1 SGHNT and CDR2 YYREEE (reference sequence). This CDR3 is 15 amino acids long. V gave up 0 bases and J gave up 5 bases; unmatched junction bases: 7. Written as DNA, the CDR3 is TGTGCCAGCAGCTTGGGACAGGGTAGTATATATGGCTACACCTTC. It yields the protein CASSLGQGSIYGYTF.

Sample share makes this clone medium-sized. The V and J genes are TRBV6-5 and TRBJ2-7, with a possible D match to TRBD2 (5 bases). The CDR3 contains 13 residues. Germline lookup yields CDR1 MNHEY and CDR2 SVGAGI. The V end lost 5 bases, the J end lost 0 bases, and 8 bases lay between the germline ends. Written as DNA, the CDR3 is TGTGCCAGCAGTCCCGGGAACTCCTACGAGCAGTACTTC. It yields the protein CASSPGNSYEQYF.

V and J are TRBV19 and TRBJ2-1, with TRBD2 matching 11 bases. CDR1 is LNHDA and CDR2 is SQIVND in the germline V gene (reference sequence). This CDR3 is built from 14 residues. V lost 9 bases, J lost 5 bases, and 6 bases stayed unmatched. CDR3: CASKLAGVHNEQFF. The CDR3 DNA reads TGTGCCAGCAAACTAGCGGGAGTTCACAATGAGCAGTTCTTC. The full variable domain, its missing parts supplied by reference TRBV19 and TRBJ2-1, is DGGITQSPKYLFRKEGQNVTLSCEQNLNHDAMYWYRQDPGQGLRLIYYSQIVNDFQKGDIAEGYSVSREKKESFPLTVTSAQKNPTAFYLCASKLAGVHNEQFFGPGTRLTVL.